The next 5 T cell receptor beta chains were all read from a single sample in a study of cytomegalovirus exposure and HLA in healthy donors. The PCR had 60 Vbeta and 13 Jbeta primers. Clones were sequenced by immunoSEQ multiplex PCR, and TCRdb holds only the in-frame ones, with some missing. Here the sample spans some 60,000 clones, around 87% being singletons. The specimen was PBMCs. The receptors stem from a man aged 18 to 29 in good health and CMV-seronegative.

This clone was counted between two and nine times. This rearrangement joins TRBV10-1 to TRBJ2-6; D remains ambiguous. This CDR3 region has 14 residues. From germline, CDR1 is WNHNN and CDR2 SYGVQD (reference sequence). V was trimmed by 8 bases and J by 4 bases, leaving 12 bases between them. The CDR3 nucleotides read TGCGCCAGCTCTGGCACGAGGGGGGCCAACGTCCTGACTTTC. Its translation is CASSGTRGANVLTF.

The gene calls are TRBV7-2 and TRBJ2-1; D is possibly TRBD2 (6 bases). Between the trimmed V and J ends, which lost 1 base and 5 bases, there was a span of 12 bases. The CDR3 has 15 amino acids. CDR1 and CDR2 from the germline V gene are SGHTA and FQGNSA. In DNA, the CDR3 is TGTGCCAGCAGCTTAGTGGGGGGAGTGAACAATGAGCAGTTCTTC. Translating it yields CASSLVGGVNNEQFF.

The chain combines TRBV9 with TRBJ2-5; 9 positions agree with TRBD2. Germline V gene lookup returns CDR1 SGDLS and CDR2 YYNGEE. The CDR3 is made up of 16 amino acids. V was pared by 1 base and J by 2 bases, with 6 bases of the junction left unmatched. The CDR3 DNA reads as TGTGCCAGCAGCGTACTAAGCGGGGGGCCTCAAGAGACCCAGTACTTC. Amino acids: CASSVLSGGPQETQYF. Based on the CDR3 plus reference TRBV9 and TRBJ2-5, the full variable domain is DSGVTQTPKHLITATGQRVTLRCSPRSGDLSVYWYQQSLDQGLQFLIQYYNGEERAKGNILERFSAQQFPDLHSELNLSSLELGDSALYFCASSVLSGGPQETQYFGPGTRLLVL.

The chain combines TRBV7-2 with TRBJ1-6; unclear D gene. Germline V lookup: CDR1 SGHTA, CDR2 FQGNSA. The CDR3 is 15 residues long. Trimming stripped 2 bases from V and 7 bases from J, with 12 bases between. The DNA of the CDR3 is TGTGCCAGCAGCTTACATACGCTAGGAAATTCACCCCTCCACTTT. Amino acids: CASSLHTLGNSPLHF.

The genes are TRBV7-2 and TRBJ2-2; no clear D. Trimming removed 1 base at V and 7 bases at J, with 4 bases between. Germline CDR1 reads SGHTA; CDR2 reads FQGNSA. The CDR3 covers 12 residues. The CDR3 is CASSLGVGELFF. CDR3 in DNA: TGTGCCAGCAGCTTAGGCGTCGGGGAGCTGTTTTTT.